This TCR beta chain was sequenced during a study of response to subunit inactivated influenza vaccine. Findings of the study overall: The authors suggested that few new T cells are recruited per seasonal influenza vaccination.

This clonotype was seen a handful of times. Its antigen is still unknown. MiXCR was run by TCRdb on the RT-PCR reads, yielding one entry per CDR3 protein. The sample lists some 500,000 distinct CDR3 sequences; about 15% were seen once. After removal of 4 bases from V and 6 bases from J, the junction contained 12 bases not matched to a gene. CDR1 SGHTA and CDR2 FQGNSA come from the germline V gene. This CDR3 comprises 17 residues. V gene TRBV7-2 combines with J gene TRBJ2-2; 9 nucleotides match TRBD1. The receptor was derived from a man in his fifties or sixties who received an inactivated influenza vaccine. The sequences come from CD4+ T cells sorted from PBMCs, collected less than 30 months after vaccination. The CDR3 sequence: CASSSRVGTGLAGELFF. DNA for the CDR3: TGTGCCAGCAGCTCCAGAGTTGGGACAGGGCTGGCCGGGGAGCTGTTTTTT. The full variable domain, its missing parts supplied by reference TRBV7-2 and TRBJ2-2, is GAGVSQSPSNKVTEKGKDVELRCDPISGHTALYWYRQSLGQGLEFLIYFQGNSAPDKSGLPSDRFSAERTGGSVSTLTIQRTQQEDSAVYLCASSSRVGTGLAGELFFGEGSRLTVL.